The sequence of this T cell receptor beta chain was determined in a study of blood T cells in healthy people across ages (dated by TCRdb to between 2014 and 2016). For context, the study as a whole: In model experiments, roughly one uniquely barcoded TCR beta cDNA molecule per two T cells was captured by template switching. The study measured age-related changes in TCR beta repertoire diversity using deep sequencing normalized with unique cDNA molecular identifiers. Four age groups were formed from the donors: young (average approximately 17 years), middle-aged (around 37), aged (over 55) and long-lived (approximately 80). Donors of different ages were randomly distributed across sequencing lanes to avoid experimental bias. Using the same blood draw, the study looked at two additional independent replicas of 1 million unique cDNA reads for two donors, one aged 18 to 30 and the other aged 80 or older. Overall study results and their limits: Observed TCR beta diversity correlated strongly with the percentage of naive T cells measured by flow cytometry. As age increased, observed TCR beta diversity per million T cells dropped in a roughly linear way, and a significant reduction was already evident by age 40. Estimates of total diversity based on one million sequenced T cells were considered lower bounds and underestimates. Donor CMV infection status was unknown, potentially confounding age-related changes in expanded clonotypes. Because profiling used bulk unsorted PBMCs, naive and antigen-experienced compartments could not be compared conclusively. The long-lived group showed more naive CD4+ T cells, fewer expanded clones and increased TCR diversity than the aged group, suggesting age selection.

The roughly 39 donors, aged about 6 to 95 years, were systemically healthy Caucasian individuals from Russia. Ten milliliters of peripheral blood were drawn from each donor into EDTA-treated Vacutainer tubes. Ficoll-Paque density-gradient centrifugation was used to isolate PBMCs, with at least 7 million per sample. Trizol reagent was used to extract total RNA from the PBMCs, yielding at least 5 micrograms per sample. The percentages of naive CD45RAhigh/CD27high T cells were determined by flow cytometry on a PBMC aliquot from every donor. The library was obtained by 5' RACE. Sequenced on an Illumina HiSeq 2500. The second PCR ran for roughly 7 to 11 cycles and used a J-beta primer mix along with a sample-barcoded 5' primer. A unique molecular identifier was introduced onto each TCR beta cDNA molecule by a template-switch 5' adaptor carrying 12 random nucleotides. At least 2.5 million CDR3-containing paired-end reads were obtained from each sample. First-strand cDNA was synthesized from all RNA with the Mint cDNA synthesis kit, primed by a TRBC-specific oligonucleotide. After uracil-DNA glycosylase treatment, a first 18-cycle PCR used universal primers M1SS and BC2_uni_R on all cDNA. As for how the authors treated the data: Each sample was normalized by randomly selecting 1 million high-quality reads, each carrying a distinct molecular identifier. Instead of being binned into consensus sequences, reads that shared molecular identifiers were thrown out. CDR3 identification, clonotype clustering and error correction used MiTCR with a Q25 quality threshold and the strictest error-elimination algorithm. A nonparametric unseen species model with Euler transformation was used to estimate lower-bound total TCR beta diversity. TCRdb's own reprocessing of the public reads used fastp at Q25 and MiXCR and kept productive beta chains. Merged by CDR3 protein, the rows form single entries marked with the most common genes and DNA. V and J calls and clone size were set by TCRdb, not the authors. The sample records some 900,000 distinct CDR3 sequences, around 28% of which are singletons. Together, the top ten hold approximately 15% of the sample.

According to the germline V gene, CDR1 reads MNHEY and CDR2 reads SVGAGI. The CDR3 contains 14 residues, cysteine and phenylalanine counted. Only the CDR3 DNA is retained, 42 bases long and in frame from the first base. Trimming takes 4 bases from V and 0 bases from J, and the germline ends sit 6 bases apart. In the case of this clonotype: The antigen it binds to is not known. Qualities for individual bases were not recorded, and no much larger clone is one base off.

The sample taken for sequencing was blood. The receptor was derived from a woman aged 80 or over in good health. This chain is built from TRBV6-5 and TRBJ2-2, with the D segment identity uncertain. CDR3 reads: CASSWSANTGELFF. In nucleotide form, the sequence is TGTGCCAGCAGTTGGTCGGCGAACACCGGGGAGCTGTTTTTT.